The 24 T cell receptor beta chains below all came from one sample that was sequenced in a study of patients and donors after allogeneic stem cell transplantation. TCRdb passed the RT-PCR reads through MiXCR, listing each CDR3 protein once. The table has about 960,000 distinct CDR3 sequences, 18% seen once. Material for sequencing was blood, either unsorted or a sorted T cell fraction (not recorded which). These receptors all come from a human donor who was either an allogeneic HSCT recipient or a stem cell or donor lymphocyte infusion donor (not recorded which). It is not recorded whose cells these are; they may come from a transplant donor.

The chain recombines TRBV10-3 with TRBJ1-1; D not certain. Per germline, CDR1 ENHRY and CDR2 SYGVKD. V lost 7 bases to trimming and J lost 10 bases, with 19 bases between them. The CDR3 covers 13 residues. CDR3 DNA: TGTGCCATCACCCCGGGCCCCGGCGAACCAGCTTTCTTT. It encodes CAITPGPGEPAFF.

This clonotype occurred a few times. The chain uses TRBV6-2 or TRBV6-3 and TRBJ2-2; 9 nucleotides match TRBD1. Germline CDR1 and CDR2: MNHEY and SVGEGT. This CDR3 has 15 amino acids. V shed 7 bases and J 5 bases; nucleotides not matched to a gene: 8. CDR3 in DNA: TGTGCCAGCAAGTGGGGACAGGGAAAGACCGGGGAGCTGTTTTTT. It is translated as CASKWGQGKTGELFF.

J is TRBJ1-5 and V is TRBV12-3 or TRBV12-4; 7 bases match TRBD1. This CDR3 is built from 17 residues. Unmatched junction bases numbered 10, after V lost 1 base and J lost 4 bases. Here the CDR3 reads CASSLEVRTGLNQPQHF. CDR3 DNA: TGTGCCAGCAGTTTAGAGGTCAGGACAGGACTAAATCAGCCCCAGCATTTT.

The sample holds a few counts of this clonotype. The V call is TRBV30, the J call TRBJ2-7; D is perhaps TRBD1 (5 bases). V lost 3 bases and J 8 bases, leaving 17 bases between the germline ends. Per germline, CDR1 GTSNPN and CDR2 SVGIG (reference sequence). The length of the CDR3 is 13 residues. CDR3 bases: TGTGCCTGGAGCGGACAAGTACCGCTCAAGCAGTACTTC. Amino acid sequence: CAWSGQVPLKQYF.

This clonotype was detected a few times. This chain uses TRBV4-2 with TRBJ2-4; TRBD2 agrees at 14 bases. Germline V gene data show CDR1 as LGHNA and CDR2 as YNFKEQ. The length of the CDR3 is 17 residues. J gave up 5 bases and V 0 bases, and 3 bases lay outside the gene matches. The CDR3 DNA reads TGTGCCAGCAGCCAAGACCCGACTAGCGGGGGGGAAAACATTCAGTACTTC. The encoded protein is CASSQDPTSGGENIQYF.

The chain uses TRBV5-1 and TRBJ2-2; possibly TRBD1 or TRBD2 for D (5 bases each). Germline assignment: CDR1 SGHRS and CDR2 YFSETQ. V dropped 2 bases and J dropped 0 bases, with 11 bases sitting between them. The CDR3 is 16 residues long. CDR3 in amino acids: CASSLWDRSNTGELFF. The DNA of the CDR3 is TGCGCCAGCAGCTTATGGGACCGTTCGAACACCGGGGAGCTGTTTTTT.

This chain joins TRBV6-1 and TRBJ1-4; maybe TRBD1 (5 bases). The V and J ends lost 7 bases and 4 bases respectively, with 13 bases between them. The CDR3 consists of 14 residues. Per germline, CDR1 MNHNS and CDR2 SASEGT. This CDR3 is CASTRDPHNEKLFF. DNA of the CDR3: TGTGCCAGCACACGGGACCCCCATAATGAAAAACTGTTTTTT.

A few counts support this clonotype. The CDR3 here is CASSYSVGGAEAFF. In DNA form, the CDR3 reads TGTGCCAGCAGTTACTCGGTTGGTGGCGCTGAAGCTTTCTTT. The V call is TRBV6-5, the J call TRBJ1-1; D is undetermined. In germline, CDR1 is MNHEY, CDR2 SVGAGI. Trimming took off 0 bases at V and 6 bases at J, with 11 bases between the two ends. The CDR3 consists of 14 residues.

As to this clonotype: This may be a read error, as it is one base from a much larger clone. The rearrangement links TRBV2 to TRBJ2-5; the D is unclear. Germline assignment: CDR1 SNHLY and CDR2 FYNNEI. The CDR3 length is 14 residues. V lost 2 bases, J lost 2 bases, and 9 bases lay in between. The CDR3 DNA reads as TGTGCCAGCAGTGAATGGGTGGGGCAAGAGACCCAGTACTTC. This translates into CASSEWVGQETQYF.

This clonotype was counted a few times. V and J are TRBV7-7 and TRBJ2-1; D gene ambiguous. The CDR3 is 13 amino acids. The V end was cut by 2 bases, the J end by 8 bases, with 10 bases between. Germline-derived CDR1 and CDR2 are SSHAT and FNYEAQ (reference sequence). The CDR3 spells CASSLRIQDEQFF. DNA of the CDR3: TGTGCCAGCAGCTTACGCATCCAGGATGAGCAGTTCTTC.

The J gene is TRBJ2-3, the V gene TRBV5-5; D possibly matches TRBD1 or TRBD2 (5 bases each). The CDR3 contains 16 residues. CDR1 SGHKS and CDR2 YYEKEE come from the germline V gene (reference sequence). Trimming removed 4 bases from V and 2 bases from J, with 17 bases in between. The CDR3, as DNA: TGTGCCAGCAGCACCTGGGACCGGCAAAACACAGATACGCAGTATTTT. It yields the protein CASSTWDRQNTDTQYF. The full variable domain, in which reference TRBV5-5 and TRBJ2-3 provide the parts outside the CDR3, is DAGVTQSPTHLIKTRGQQVTLRCSPISGHKSVSWYQQVLGQGPQFIFQYYEKEERGRGNFPDRFSARQFPNYSSELNVNALLLGDSALYLCASSTWDRQNTDTQYFGPGTRLTVL.

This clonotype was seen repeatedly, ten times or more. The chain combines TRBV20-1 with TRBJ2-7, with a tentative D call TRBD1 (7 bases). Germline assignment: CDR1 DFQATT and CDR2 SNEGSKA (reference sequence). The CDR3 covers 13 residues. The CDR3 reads CSARGDSSYEQYF. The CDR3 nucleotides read TGCAGCGCGAGGGGGGACAGCTCCTACGAGCAGTACTTC.

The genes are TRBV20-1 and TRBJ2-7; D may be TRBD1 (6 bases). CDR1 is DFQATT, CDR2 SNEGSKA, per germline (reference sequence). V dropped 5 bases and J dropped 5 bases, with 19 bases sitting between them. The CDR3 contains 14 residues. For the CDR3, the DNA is TGCAGTGCTTTCGAGCGACAGGCGGGCCACGAGCAGTACTTC. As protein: CSAFERQAGHEQYF.

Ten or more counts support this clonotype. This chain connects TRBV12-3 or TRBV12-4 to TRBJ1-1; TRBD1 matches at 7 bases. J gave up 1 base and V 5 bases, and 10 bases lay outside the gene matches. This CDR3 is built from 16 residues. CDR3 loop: CASSTPTGVANTEAFF. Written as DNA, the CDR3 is TGTGCCAGCAGTACGCCAACAGGGGTCGCGAACACTGAAGCTTTCTTT.

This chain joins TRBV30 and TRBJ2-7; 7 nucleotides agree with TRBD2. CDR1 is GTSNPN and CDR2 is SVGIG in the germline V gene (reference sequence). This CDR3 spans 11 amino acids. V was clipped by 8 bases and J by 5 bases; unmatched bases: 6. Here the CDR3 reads CAQKGRDEQYF. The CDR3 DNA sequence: TGTGCCCAAAAGGGGAGGGACGAGCAGTACTTC.

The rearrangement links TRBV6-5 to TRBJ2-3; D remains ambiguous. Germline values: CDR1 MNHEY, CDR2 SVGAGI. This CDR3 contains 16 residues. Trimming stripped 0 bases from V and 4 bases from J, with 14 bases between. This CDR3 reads CASSYSMVQRPDTQYF. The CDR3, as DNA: TGTGCCAGCAGTTACTCGATGGTCCAGAGGCCAGATACGCAGTATTTT.

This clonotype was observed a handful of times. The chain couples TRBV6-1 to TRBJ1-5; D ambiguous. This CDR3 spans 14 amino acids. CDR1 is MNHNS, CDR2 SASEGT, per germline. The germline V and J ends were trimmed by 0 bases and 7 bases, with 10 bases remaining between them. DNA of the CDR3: TGTGCCAGCAGTGAAGCGCTCCGGGGACAGCCCCAGCATTTT. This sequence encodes CASSEALRGQPQHF.

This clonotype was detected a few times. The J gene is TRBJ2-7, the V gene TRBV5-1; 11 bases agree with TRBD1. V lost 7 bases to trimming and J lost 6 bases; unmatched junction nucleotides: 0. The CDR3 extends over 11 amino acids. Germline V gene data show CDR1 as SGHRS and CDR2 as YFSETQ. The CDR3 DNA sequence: TGCGCCAGCGGGACAGGGGGCGAGCAGTACTTC. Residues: CASGTGGEQYF.

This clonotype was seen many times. The DNA of the CDR3 is TGCAGTGGGGTCCGGGATCCCCGGAGAAATGAGCAGTTCTTC. It specifies CSGVRDPRRNEQFF. The chain joins TRBV20-1 to TRBJ2-1; D may be TRBD2 (5 bases). Trimming cost V 7 bases and J 7 bases, with 20 bases left between them. The CDR3 extends over 14 amino acids. CDR1 and CDR2 (germline): DFQATT, SNEGSKA (reference sequence).

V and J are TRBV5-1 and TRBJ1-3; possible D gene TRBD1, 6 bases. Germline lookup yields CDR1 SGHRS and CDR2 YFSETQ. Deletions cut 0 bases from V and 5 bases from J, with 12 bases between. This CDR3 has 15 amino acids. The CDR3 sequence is CASSLDEGVRNTIYF. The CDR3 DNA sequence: TGCGCCAGCAGCTTGGACGAGGGGGTCAGAAACACCATATATTTT.

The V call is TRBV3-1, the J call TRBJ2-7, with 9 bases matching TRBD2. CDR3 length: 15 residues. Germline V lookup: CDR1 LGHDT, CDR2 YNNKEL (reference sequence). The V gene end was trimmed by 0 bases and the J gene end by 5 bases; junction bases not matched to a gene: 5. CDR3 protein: CASSQDLLAGDEQYF. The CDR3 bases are TGTGCCAGCAGCCAAGATCTACTAGCGGGTGACGAGCAGTACTTC.

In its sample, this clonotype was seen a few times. Here the CDR3 DNA reads TGCGCCAGCAGCTTCGGTCCTACCGACAATGAGCAGTTCTTC. Translated, it gives CASSFGPTDNEQFF. V is TRBV5-1 and J is TRBJ2-1; D remains ambiguous. This CDR3 region has 14 residues. Germline CDR1 is SGHRS and CDR2 is YFSETQ. With 2 bases removed from V and 5 bases from J, the gap between germline ends came to 11 bases.

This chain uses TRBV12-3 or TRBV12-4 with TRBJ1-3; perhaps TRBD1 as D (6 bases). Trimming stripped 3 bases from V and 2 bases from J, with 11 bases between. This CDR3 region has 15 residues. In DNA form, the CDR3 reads TGTGCCAGCAGTTTCCGGCGGGACACTGGAAACACCATATATTTT. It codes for CASSFRRDTGNTIYF.

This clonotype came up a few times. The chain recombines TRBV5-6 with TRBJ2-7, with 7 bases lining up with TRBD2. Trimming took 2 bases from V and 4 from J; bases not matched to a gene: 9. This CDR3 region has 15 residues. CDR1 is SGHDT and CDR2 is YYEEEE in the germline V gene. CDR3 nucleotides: TGTGCCAGCAGCTTCGGACTAGGGGTTCGGTACGAGCAGTACTTC. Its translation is CASSFGLGVRYEQYF.